The 17 T cell receptor beta chains reported below all come from one sample, sequenced in a study of PD-1 blockade in classical Hodgkin lymphoma. TCRdb's copy holds only in-frame clones and misses some; the assay was immunoSEQ multiplex PCR. The table has 31,000 or so clones, 70% to 80% seen once. Exposure to brentuximab vedotin varied, and each patient had relapsed following autologous stem cell transplantation. Source: peripheral blood mononuclear cells (PBMCs), taken before the second cycle of nivolumab. The receptors here all came from a human donor with classical Hodgkin lymphoma.

The chain carries TRBV7-2 and TRBJ2-7; 7 nucleotides match TRBD1. V lost 5 bases and J lost 1; bases outside the gene matches: 5. Germline CDR1 is SGHTA and CDR2 is FQGNSA. The length of the CDR3 is 14 residues. The DNA of the CDR3 is TGTGCCAGCAGCCCGACAGGGAATTCCTACGAGCAGTACTTC. Translation: CASSPTGNSYEQYF.

The genes are TRBV28 and TRBJ1-1, with D hard to call. Germline assignment: CDR1 MDHEN and CDR2 SYDVKM. The germline V and J ends were trimmed by 6 bases and 1 base, with 12 bases remaining between them. The CDR3 runs to 14 residues. CDR3 residues: CASRQMDGNTEAFF. CDR3 coding DNA: TGTGCCAGCAGGCAAATGGATGGGAACACTGAAGCTTTCTTT.

The CDR3 DNA follows: TGCGCCAGCAGCTACCCAGACAGGGGGAACACTGAAGCTTTCTTT. The encoded protein is CASSYPDRGNTEAFF. The V gene is TRBV5-1, the J gene TRBJ1-1, with 8 bases that match TRBD1. CDR3 length: 15 residues. Unmatched junction bases numbered 5, after V lost 3 bases and J lost 1 base. In germline, CDR1 is SGHRS, CDR2 YFSETQ.

V gene TRBV28 combines with J gene TRBJ1-6; TRBD1 matches 7 bases. J gave up 10 bases and V 7 bases, and 16 bases lay outside the gene matches. The germline V gene has CDR1 MDHEN and CDR2 SYDVKM. This CDR3 comprises 16 residues. Written as DNA, the CDR3 is TGTGCCAGCACCTCAGGGGGGGGGCGGGCCGGATCACCCCTCCACTTT. It translates to CASTSGGGRAGSPLHF.

The chain employs TRBV13 and TRBJ2-7; TRBD2 is a possible D gene (6 bases). The CDR3 is 13 residues long. Trimming removed 7 bases from V and 2 bases from J, with 12 bases in between. The germline V gene has CDR1 PRHDT and CDR2 FYEKMQ (reference sequence). The CDR3 coding sequence is TGTGCCAGCACCGGGGGTGGGGCCTACGAGCAGTACTTC. This encodes CASTGGGAYEQYF.

This clone has only a few counts. The J gene is TRBJ1-2, the V gene TRBV19; D possibly corresponds to TRBD1 (6 bases). CDR3 length: 14 residues. Trimming left V 5 bases short and J 6 bases short, with 16 bases between. The germline CDR1 and CDR2 sequences are LNHDA and SQIVND (reference sequence). The CDR3 region has the DNA TGTGCCAGTAGTCTTTGGACAGTCAAGGATGGCTACACCTTC. Translating it yields CASSLWTVKDGYTF.

This chain links TRBV19 with TRBJ2-3, with D possibly matching TRBD2 (5 bases). Trimming cost V 6 bases and J 4 bases, with 17 bases left between them. This CDR3 comprises 15 residues. Germline V gene sequence: CDR1 LNHDA, CDR2 SQIVND (reference sequence). In DNA, the CDR3 is TGTGCCAGTAGGCCTTCTGTAGCGAATTCAGATACGCAGTATTTT. Its protein is CASRPSVANSDTQYF. Complete variable domain (other parts from reference TRBV19 and TRBJ2-3): DGGITQSPKYLFRKEGQNVTLSCEQNLNHDAMYWYRQDPGQGLRLIYYSQIVNDFQKGDIAEGYSVSREKKESFPLTVTSAQKNPTAFYLCASRPSVANSDTQYFGPGTRLTVL.

The CDR3 DNA reads TGTGCCAGCAGCAAACCGACAGGGGGCGCCGAGACCCAGTACTTC. Its translation is CASSKPTGGAETQYF. The chain has TRBV5-4 and TRBJ2-5; 10 bases match TRBD1. Trimming took 4 bases from V and 5 from J; bases not matched to a gene: 8. The CDR3 consists of 15 residues. Germline V gene lookup returns CDR1 SGHNT and CDR2 YYREEE (reference sequence).

V usage is TRBV6-5 and J usage is TRBJ1-2; weak D call: TRBD1 (5 bases). This CDR3 spans 14 amino acids. Germline V lookup: CDR1 MNHEY, CDR2 SVGAGI. V lost 4 bases and J lost 2, with 11 bases in between. The CDR3 here is CASSFQGRNYGYTF. Written as DNA, the CDR3 is TGTGCCAGCAGTTTCCAGGGTAGGAACTATGGCTACACCTTC.

This chain uses TRBV7-9 with TRBJ2-2; TRBD1 is a possible D gene (6 bases). Germline CDR1 and CDR2: SEHNR and FQNEAQ (reference sequence). CDR3 length: 15 residues. The V end was cut by 5 bases, the J end by 9 bases, with 19 bases between. The CDR3 DNA sequence: TGTGCCAGCAGCCCCGACAGGCCGAACTCCTGGGAGCTGTTTTTT. Its translation: CASSPDRPNSWELFF.

The table lists this clone with a few counts. V usage is TRBV18 and J usage is TRBJ1-4; maybe TRBD1 (5 bases). The CDR3 contains 15 residues. CDR1 and CDR2 (germline): KGHSH, LQKENI. V was trimmed by 5 bases and J by 7 bases, leaving 17 bases between them. The CDR3 nucleotides are TGTGCCAGCTCAACGCGACAGAGAAAGGGTGAAAAACTGTTTTTT. The encoded protein is CASSTRQRKGEKLFF.

The CDR3 DNA reads as TGTGCCAGCAACCCCGGGGGGGCCATCTACGAGCAGTACTTC. Its translation: CASNPGGAIYEQYF. The chain joins TRBV27 to TRBJ2-7; 8 bases are a match to TRBD2. This CDR3 is built from 14 residues. J lost 3 bases, V lost 7 bases, and 8 bases had no gene match. The germline gives CDR1 MNHEY, CDR2 SMNVEV (reference sequence).

V gene TRBV6-6 combines with J gene TRBJ2-7; 7 positions match TRBD2. CDR3 length equals 15 residues. Unmatched junction bases numbered 4, after V lost 2 bases and J lost 0 bases. Germline V gene lookup returns CDR1 MNHNY and CDR2 SVGAGI (reference sequence). The CDR3 nucleotides are TGTGCCAGCAGTTACGGGGAGGGTAGCTCCTACGAGCAGTACTTC. As protein: CASSYGEGSSYEQYF.

This chain joins TRBV18 and TRBJ1-4; the D gene is possibly TRBD1 (6 bases). CDR1 is KGHSH, CDR2 LQKENI, per germline. Trimming took 2 bases from V and 7 from J, leaving 11 bases between them. This CDR3 is built from 14 residues. CDR3 DNA: TGTGCCAGCTCACCAGGAGGGGGAGGTGAAAAACTGTTTTTT. Protein: CASSPGGGGEKLFF. Full variable domain (rest looked up from reference TRBV18 and TRBJ1-4): NAGVMQNPRHLVRRRGQEARLRCSPMKGHSHVYWYRQLPEEGLKFMVYLQKENIIDESGMPKERFSAEFPKEGPSILRIQQVVRGDSAAYFCASSPGGGGEKLFFGSGTQLSVL.

The chain has TRBV19 and TRBJ1-1; D is possibly TRBD1 (6 bases). The CDR3 is 14 residues long. Germline CDR1 LNHDA, CDR2 SQIVND (reference sequence). V was trimmed by 5 bases and J by 5 bases, leaving 15 bases between them. CDR3 bases: TGTGCCAGTAGTGTACAGGGTCAGGGGACTGAAGCTTTCTTT. Amino acids: CASSVQGQGTEAFF.

J is TRBJ2-7 and V is TRBV10-3, with D perhaps TRBD1 (5 bases). The CDR3 runs 12 residues. Per germline, CDR1 ENHRY and CDR2 SYGVKD. V was cut by 5 bases and J by 3 bases, with 8 bases left in between. The CDR3 nucleotides are TGTGCCATCAGTACCGACAGCTACGAGCAGTACTTC. This translates into CAISTDSYEQYF.

This rearrangement joins TRBV7-9 to TRBJ2-5, with a weak D call TRBD2 (6 bases). The V end was cut by 1 base, the J end by 4 bases, with 13 bases between. Germline values: CDR1 SEHNR, CDR2 FQNEAQ (reference sequence). This CDR3 is built from 15 residues. DNA of the CDR3: TGTGCCAGCAGCTTAGGATCCGGGAGCGGAGAGACCCAGTACTTC. It is translated as CASSLGSGSGETQYF.